The present T cell receptor beta chain was sequenced within a study of blood T cell repertoires in COVID-19. Study overall: Spain, Italy and the United States supplied samples that represented acute and convalescent COVID-19. In each case, the material was cDNA or gDNA derived from T cells, B-cell-depleted T cells, or PBMCs.

The germline V gene encodes CDR1 SGHRS and CDR2 YFSETQ. Trimming pared 5 bases from V and 3 bases from J, leaving 11 bases between. The CDR3 consists of 13 residues. Per the original methods: Nucleated cell counts were estimated from reference gene primer amplification. The protocol was immunoSEQ multiplex PCR, while the TCRdb copy is restricted to in-frame clones and leaves out a portion. That table is the source of V, J and clone size, and D and trimming were worked out from the DNA. The sample holds 250,000 to 300,000 clones; 80% to 90% are singletons and the top ten take approximately 11%. The V call is TRBV5-1, the J call TRBJ1-1; no clear D. This sequence was found in a woman aged 70 to 79 with acute or convalescent COVID-19. Sequencing was done on a sample of peripheral blood. CDR3 region: CASSARGYTEAFF. CDR3 coding DNA: TGCGCCAGCAGTGCCCGGGGATACACTGAAGCTTTCTTT.